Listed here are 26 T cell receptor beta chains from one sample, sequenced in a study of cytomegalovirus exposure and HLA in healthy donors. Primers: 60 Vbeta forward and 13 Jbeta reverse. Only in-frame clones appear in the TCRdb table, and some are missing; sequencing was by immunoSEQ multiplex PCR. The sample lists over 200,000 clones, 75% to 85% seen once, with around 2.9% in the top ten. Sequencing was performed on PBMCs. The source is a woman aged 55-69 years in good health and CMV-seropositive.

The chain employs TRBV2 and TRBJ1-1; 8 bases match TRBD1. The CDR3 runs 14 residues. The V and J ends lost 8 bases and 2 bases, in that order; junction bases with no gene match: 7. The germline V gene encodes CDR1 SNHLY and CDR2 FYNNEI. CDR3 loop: CASRLQGVNTEAFF. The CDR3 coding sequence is TGTGCCAGCCGATTACAGGGGGTTAACACTGAAGCTTTCTTT.

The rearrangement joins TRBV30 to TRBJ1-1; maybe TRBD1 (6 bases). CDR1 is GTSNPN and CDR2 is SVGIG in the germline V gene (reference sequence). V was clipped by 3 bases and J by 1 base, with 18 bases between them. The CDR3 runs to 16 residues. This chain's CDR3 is CAWRRGGGFANTEAFF. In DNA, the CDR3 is TGTGCCTGGAGGAGAGGGGGGGGTTTCGCGAACACTGAAGCTTTCTTT.

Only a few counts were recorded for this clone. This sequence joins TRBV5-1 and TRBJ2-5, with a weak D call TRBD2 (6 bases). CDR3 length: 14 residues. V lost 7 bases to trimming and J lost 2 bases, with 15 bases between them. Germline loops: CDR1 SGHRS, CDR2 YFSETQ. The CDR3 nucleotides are TGCGCCAGCGCAAATAGCGGACCACAAGAGACCCAGTACTTC. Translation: CASANSGPQETQYF.

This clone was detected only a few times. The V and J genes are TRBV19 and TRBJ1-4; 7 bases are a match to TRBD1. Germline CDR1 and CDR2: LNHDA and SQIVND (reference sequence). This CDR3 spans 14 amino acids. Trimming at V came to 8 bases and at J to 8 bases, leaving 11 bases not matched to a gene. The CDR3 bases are TGTGCCAGTGCTCCGACAGGGAACGACGAAAAACTGTTTTTT. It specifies CASAPTGNDEKLFF. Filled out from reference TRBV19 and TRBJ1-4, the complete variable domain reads DGGITQSPKYLFRKEGQNVTLSCEQNLNHDAMYWYRQDPGQGLRLIYYSQIVNDFQKGDIAEGYSVSREKKESFPLTVTSAQKNPTAFYLCASAPTGNDEKLFFGSGTQLSVL.

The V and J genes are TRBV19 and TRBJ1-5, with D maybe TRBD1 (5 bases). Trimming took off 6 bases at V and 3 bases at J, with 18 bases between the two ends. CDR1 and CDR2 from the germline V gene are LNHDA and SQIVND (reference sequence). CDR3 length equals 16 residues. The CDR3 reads CASSHASRAINQPQHF. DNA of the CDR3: TGTGCCAGTAGCCACGCGAGCAGGGCAATCAATCAGCCCCAGCATTTT.

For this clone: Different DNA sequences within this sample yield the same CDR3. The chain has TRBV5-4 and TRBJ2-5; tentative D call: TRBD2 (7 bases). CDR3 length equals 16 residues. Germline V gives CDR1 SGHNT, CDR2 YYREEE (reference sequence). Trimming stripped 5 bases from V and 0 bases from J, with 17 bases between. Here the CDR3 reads CASSSRGQGNQETQYF. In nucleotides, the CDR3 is TGTGCCAGCAGTTCGCGGGGGCAGGGGAACCAAGAGACCCAGTACTTC.

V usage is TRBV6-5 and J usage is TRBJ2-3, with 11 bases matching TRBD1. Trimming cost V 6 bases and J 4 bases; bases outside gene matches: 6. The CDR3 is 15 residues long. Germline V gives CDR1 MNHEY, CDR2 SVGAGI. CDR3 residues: CASRPWTGGPDTQYF. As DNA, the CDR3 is TGTGCCAGCAGGCCCTGGACAGGGGGCCCAGATACGCAGTATTTT.

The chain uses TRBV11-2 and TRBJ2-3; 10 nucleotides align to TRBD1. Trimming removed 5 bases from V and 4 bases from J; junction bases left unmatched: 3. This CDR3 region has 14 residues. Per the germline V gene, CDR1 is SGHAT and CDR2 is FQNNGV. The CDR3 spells CASSTDRGPDTQYF. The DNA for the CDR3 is TGTGCCAGCAGCACAGACAGGGGGCCAGATACGCAGTATTTT.

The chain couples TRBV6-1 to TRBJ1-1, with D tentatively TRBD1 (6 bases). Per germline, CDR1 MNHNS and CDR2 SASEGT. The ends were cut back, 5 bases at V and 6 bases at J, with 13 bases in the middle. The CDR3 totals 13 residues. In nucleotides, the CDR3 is TGTGCCAGCAGTCTAACAGGGATCGCTGAAGCTTTCTTT. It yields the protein CASSLTGIAEAFF.

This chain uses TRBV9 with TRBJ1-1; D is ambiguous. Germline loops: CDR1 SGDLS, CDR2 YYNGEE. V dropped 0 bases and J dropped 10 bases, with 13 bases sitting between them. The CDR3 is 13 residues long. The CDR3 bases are TGTGCCAGCAGCGTAGACCAGGAGGGAGCAGCTTTCTTT. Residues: CASSVDQEGAAFF. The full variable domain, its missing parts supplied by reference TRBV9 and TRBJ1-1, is DSGVTQTPKHLITATGQRVTLRCSPRSGDLSVYWYQQSLDQGLQFLIQYYNGEERAKGNILERFSAQQFPDLHSELNLSSLELGDSALYFCASSVDQEGAAFFGQGTRLTVV.

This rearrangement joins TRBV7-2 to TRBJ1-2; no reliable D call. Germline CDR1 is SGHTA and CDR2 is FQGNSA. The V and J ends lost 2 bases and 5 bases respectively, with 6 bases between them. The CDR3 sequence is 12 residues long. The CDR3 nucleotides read TGTGCCAGCAGCTTAACCCGGTATGGCTACACCTTC. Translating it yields CASSLTRYGYTF.

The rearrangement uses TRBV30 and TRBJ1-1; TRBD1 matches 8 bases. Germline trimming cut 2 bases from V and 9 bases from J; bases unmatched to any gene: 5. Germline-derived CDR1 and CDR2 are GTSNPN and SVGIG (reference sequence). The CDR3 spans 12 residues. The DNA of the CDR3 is TGTGCCTGGAGTCCCACAGGGGGAAAAGCTTTCTTT. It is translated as CAWSPTGGKAFF.

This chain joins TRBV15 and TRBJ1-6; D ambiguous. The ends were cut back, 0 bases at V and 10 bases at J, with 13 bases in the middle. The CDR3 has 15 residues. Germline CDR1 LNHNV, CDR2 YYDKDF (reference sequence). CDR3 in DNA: TGTGCCACCAGCAGAGATGCAGATGCGGGCTCACCCCTCCACTTT. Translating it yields CATSRDADAGSPLHF.

CDR3 in DNA: TGCGCCAGCAGCTCGGGGGAGGGCGGGGATACGCAGTATTTT. It encodes CASSSGEGGDTQYF. This chain uses TRBV5-1 with TRBJ2-3, with 7 bases fitting TRBD2. CDR1 and CDR2 from the germline V gene are SGHRS and YFSETQ. V shed 3 bases and J 6 bases; nucleotides not matched to a gene: 7. The length of the CDR3 is 14 residues.

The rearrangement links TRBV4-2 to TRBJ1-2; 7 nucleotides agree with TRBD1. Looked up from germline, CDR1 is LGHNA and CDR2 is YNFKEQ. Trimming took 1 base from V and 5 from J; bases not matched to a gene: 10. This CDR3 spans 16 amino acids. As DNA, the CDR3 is TGTGCCAGCAGCCAAGTATTATCGCAGGGGGGTTATGGCTACACCTTC. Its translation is CASSQVLSQGGYGYTF.

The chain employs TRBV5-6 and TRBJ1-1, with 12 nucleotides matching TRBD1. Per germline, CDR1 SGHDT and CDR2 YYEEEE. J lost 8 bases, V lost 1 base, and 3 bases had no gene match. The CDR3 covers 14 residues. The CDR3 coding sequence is TGTGCCAGCAGCTTGCGGGACAGGGGGCCCGAAGCTTTCTTT. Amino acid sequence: CASSLRDRGPEAFF.

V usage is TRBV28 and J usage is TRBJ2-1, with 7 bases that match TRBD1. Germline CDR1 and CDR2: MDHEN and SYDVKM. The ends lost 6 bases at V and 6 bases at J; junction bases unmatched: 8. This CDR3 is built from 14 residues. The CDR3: CASRVQGLLNEQFF. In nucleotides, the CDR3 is TGTGCCAGCAGGGTACAGGGGCTCCTCAATGAGCAGTTCTTC.

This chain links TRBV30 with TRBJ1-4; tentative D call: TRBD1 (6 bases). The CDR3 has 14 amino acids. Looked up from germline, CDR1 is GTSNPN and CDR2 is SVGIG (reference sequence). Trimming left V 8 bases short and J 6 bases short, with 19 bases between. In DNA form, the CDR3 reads TGTGCCGGCAAGCACGAGGGGGTGGATGAAAAACTGTTTTTT. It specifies CAGKHEGVDEKLFF.

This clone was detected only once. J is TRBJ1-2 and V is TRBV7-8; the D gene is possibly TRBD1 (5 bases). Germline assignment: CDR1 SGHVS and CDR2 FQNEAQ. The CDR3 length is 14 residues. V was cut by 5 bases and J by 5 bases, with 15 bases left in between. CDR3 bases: TGTGCCAGCAGCCCCGGGAGGGGCTTATATGGCTACACCTTC. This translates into CASSPGRGLYGYTF.

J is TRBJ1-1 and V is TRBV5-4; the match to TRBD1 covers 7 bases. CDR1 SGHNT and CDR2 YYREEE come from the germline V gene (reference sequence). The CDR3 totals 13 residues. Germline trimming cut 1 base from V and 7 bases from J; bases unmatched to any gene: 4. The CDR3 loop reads CASSLQGVIEAFF. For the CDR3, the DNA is TGTGCCAGCAGCTTGCAGGGGGTCATTGAAGCTTTCTTT.

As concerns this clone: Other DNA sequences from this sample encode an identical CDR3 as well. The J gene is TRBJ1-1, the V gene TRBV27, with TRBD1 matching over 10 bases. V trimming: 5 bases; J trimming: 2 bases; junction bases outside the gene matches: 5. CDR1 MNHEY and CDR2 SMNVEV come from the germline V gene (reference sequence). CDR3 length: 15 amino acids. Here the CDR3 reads CASSPWDRGNTEAFF. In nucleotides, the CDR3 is TGTGCCAGCAGTCCCTGGGACAGGGGTAACACTGAAGCTTTCTTT.

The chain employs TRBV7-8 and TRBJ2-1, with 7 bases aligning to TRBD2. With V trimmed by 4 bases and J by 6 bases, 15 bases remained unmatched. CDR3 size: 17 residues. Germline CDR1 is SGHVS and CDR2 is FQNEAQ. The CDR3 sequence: CASSSYPGREKVNEQFF. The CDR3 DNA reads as TGTGCCAGCAGCTCCTACCCCGGGCGGGAGAAGGTCAATGAGCAGTTCTTC. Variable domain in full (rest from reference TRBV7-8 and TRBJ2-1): GAGVSQSPRYKVAKRGQDVALRCDPISGHVSLFWYQQALGQGPEFLTYFQNEAQLDKSGLPSDRFFAERPEGSVSTLKIQRTQQEDSAVYLCASSSYPGREKVNEQFFGPGTRLTVL.

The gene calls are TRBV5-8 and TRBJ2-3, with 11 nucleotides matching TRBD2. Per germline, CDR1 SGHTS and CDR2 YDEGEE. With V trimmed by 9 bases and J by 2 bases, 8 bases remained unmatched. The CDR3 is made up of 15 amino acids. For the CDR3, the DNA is TGTGCCACTCCGGGGACTAGCGGTTTCACAGATACGCAGTATTTT. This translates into CATPGTSGFTDTQYF.

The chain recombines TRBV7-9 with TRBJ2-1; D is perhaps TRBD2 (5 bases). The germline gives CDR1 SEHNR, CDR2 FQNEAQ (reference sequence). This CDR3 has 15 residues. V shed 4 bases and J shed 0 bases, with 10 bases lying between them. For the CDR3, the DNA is TGTGCCAGCAGCTCCGGGGTAGCCTCCTACAATGAGCAGTTCTTC. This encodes CASSSGVASYNEQFF.

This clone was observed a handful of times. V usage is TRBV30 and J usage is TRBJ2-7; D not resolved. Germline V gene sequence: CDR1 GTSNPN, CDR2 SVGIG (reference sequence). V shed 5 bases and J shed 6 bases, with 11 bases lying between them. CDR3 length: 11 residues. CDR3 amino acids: CAWRGYTEQYF. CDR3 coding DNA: TGTGCCTGGCGCGGTTACACCGAGCAGTACTTC.

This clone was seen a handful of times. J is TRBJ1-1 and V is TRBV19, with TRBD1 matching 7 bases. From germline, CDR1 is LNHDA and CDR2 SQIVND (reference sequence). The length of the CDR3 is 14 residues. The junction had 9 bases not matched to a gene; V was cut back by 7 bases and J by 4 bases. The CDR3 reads CASTQLRQGTEAFF. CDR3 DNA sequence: TGTGCCAGTACTCAGCTAAGACAGGGCACTGAAGCTTTCTTT.